These 15 T cell receptor beta chains came from one sample sequenced in a study of response to subunit inactivated influenza vaccine. TCRdb re-derived calls from the RT-PCR reads in MiXCR, one entry per CDR3 protein. The sample includes roughly 570,000 distinct CDR3 sequences, over 10% of them seen just once. Sequences were derived from PBMCs from blood, sampled about 6 weeks after vaccination. These receptors came from a man aged 45-65 years who received an inactivated influenza vaccine.

This clonotype has only a few counts. The chain couples TRBV7-3 to TRBJ2-1; 12 bases map to TRBD2. From germline, CDR1 is SGHTA and CDR2 FQGTGA. The CDR3 contains 16 residues. Trimming cost V 5 bases and J 8 bases; bases outside gene matches: 10. The CDR3 coding sequence is TGTGCCAGCAGCGTTCTAGCGGGAGGGCCCGCGTATGAGCAGTTCTTC. It is translated as CASSVLAGGPAYEQFF.

This clonotype was recorded many times. This chain uses TRBV3-1 with TRBJ2-7; the D is unclear. Trimming took off 1 base at V and 0 bases at J, with 7 bases between the two ends. The CDR3 spans 14 residues. The germline CDR1 and CDR2 sequences are LGHDT and YNNKEL (reference sequence). Written as DNA, the CDR3 is TGTGCCAGCAGCCAAGGGGGAAACTCCTACGAGCAGTACTTC. Protein: CASSQGGNSYEQYF.

This clonotype was recorded only once. This chain links TRBV20-1 with TRBJ1-4, with D possibly matching TRBD1 (5 bases). The ends were cut back, 6 bases at V and 6 bases at J, with 14 bases in the middle. Per germline, CDR1 DFQATT and CDR2 SNEGSKA (reference sequence). CDR3 size: 13 residues. CDR3 DNA: TGCAGTGCGATTGGACAATTTGATGAAAAACTGTTTTTT. This codes for CSAIGQFDEKLFF.

The table lists this clonotype with a few counts. The V call is TRBV20-1, the J call TRBJ1-4; D gene ambiguous. The V gene lost 6 bases and the J gene lost 5 bases, with 10 bases spanning the gap. This CDR3 is 12 amino acids long. CDR1 and CDR2 from the germline V gene are DFQATT and SNEGSKA (reference sequence). The CDR3 bases are TGCAGTGCCGGGCCAGGAAATGAAAAACTGTTTTTT. Its protein is CSAGPGNEKLFF.

There are many counts of this clonotype. The J gene is TRBJ2-7, the V gene TRBV29-1; 8 bases are a match to TRBD2. J gave up 9 bases and V 4 bases, and 5 bases lay outside the gene matches. The germline V gene has CDR1 SQVTM and CDR2 ANQGSEA. This CDR3 has 11 amino acids. The CDR3 DNA reads as TGCAGCGTTGGCGGGGGGTTCGGGCAGTACTTC. This encodes CSVGGGFGQYF.

This chain joins TRBV20-1 and TRBJ2-1; a possible D gene is TRBD2 (5 bases). Trimming took 0 bases from V and 5 from J, leaving 14 bases between them. The CDR3 has 15 residues. Germline V CDR1 and CDR2: DFQATT, SNEGSKA (reference sequence). CDR3 nucleotide sequence: TGCAGTGCTAGAGAGAGGGAATTCGGAGACAATGAGCAGTTCTTC. It yields the protein CSAREREFGDNEQFF.

This clonotype was detected only a few times. The chain uses TRBV12-3 or TRBV12-4 and TRBJ1-4; TRBD1 is a possible D gene (6 bases). V was cut by 7 bases and J by 6 bases, with 18 bases left in between. The CDR3 has 15 residues. Here the CDR3 DNA reads TGTGCCAGCAACCCAACCTCGGGGGCGCATGAAAAACTGTTTTTT. This translates into CASNPTSGAHEKLFF.

This clonotype occurred many times. V and J are TRBV7-6 and TRBJ1-2; 9 bases map to TRBD1. V was pared by 5 bases and J by 8 bases, with 15 bases of the junction left unmatched. Looked up from germline, CDR1 is SGHVS and CDR2 is FNYEAQ. The CDR3 has 16 residues. The CDR3 DNA sequence: TGTGCCAGCAGCCCCAAGAGGACAGGGGCCCCTTCCGGCTACACCTTC. Translation: CASSPKRTGAPSGYTF.

This clonotype has at least ten counts. V and J are TRBV7-9 and TRBJ2-5; no definite D call. Between the trimmed V and J ends, which lost 8 bases and 0 bases, there was a span of 13 bases. The CDR3 has 14 residues. Germline V lookup: CDR1 SEHNR, CDR2 FQNEAQ (reference sequence). CDR3 sequence (DNA): TGTGCCAGCGGGCCCGTGCCGTACCAAGAGACCCAGTACTTC. The encoded protein is CASGPVPYQETQYF.

V gene TRBV25-1 combines with J gene TRBJ2-5; TRBD1 matches 7 bases. CDR3 size: 14 residues. V shed 7 bases, J shed 4 bases, and the junction held 9 bases outside the gene matches. Germline lookup yields CDR1 MGHDK and CDR2 SYGVNS. The CDR3: CASTETGWGETQYF. As DNA, the CDR3 is TGTGCCAGCACTGAGACAGGGTGGGGAGAGACCCAGTACTTC.

The CDR3: CASSEAKGGLDYGYTF. CDR3 sequence (DNA): TGTGCCAGCAGTGAAGCTAAGGGGGGTTTGGACTATGGCTACACCTTC. The V gene is TRBV6-1, the J gene TRBJ1-2; the D gene is possibly TRBD1 (6 bases). CDR3 length: 16 amino acids. Per the germline V gene, CDR1 is MNHNS and CDR2 is SASEGT. Deletions cut 0 bases from V and 3 bases from J, with 14 bases between.

The V call is TRBV7-2, the J call TRBJ1-1; 8 nucleotides align to TRBD1. Losses at the gene ends were 5 bases for V and 0 bases for J; bases not matched to a gene: 5. This CDR3 region has 15 residues. The germline gives CDR1 SGHTA, CDR2 FQGNSA. The CDR3 loop is CASSPQGQVNTEAFF. DNA for the CDR3: TGTGCCAGCAGCCCCCAGGGACAGGTGAACACTGAAGCTTTCTTT.

This clonotype was detected many times. The chain couples TRBV5-5 to TRBJ2-3, with TRBD1 matching over 7 bases. The CDR3 is 14 amino acids. The ends lost 0 bases at V and 3 bases at J; junction bases unmatched: 1. Germline CDR1 and CDR2: SGHKS and YYEKEE (reference sequence). Written as DNA, the CDR3 is TGTGCCAGCAGCTTGGTCAGGGGGACAGATACGCAGTATTTT. This translates into CASSLVRGTDTQYF. Looking up the rest from reference TRBV5-5 and TRBJ2-3 gives the full variable domain: DAGVTQSPTHLIKTRGQQVTLRCSPISGHKSVSWYQQVLGQGPQFIFQYYEKEERGRGNFPDRFSARQFPNYSSELNVNALLLGDSALYLCASSLVRGTDTQYFGPGTRLTVL.

This clonotype was seen a handful of times. The chain has TRBV25-1 and TRBJ2-5, with TRBD1 as a possible D gene (6 bases). The length of the CDR3 is 16 residues. Germline CDR1 MGHDK, CDR2 SYGVNS. V lost 3 bases and J 6 bases, leaving 20 bases between the germline ends. CDR3 sequence (DNA): TGTGCCAGCAGTGACCGCCTCAGGGGAAGAGCGAAGACCCAGTACTTC. Its protein product is CASSDRLRGRAKTQYF.

Many counts were recorded for this clonotype. The rearrangement uses TRBV5-1 and TRBJ2-7; 7 bases match TRBD2. CDR3 length: 14 residues. V lost 2 bases, J lost 5 bases, and 7 bases stayed unmatched. In germline, CDR1 is SGHRS, CDR2 YFSETQ. The CDR3 coding sequence is TGCGCCAGCAGCTTCGACCTAGCGGTAAACGAGCAGTACTTC. Its protein product is CASSFDLAVNEQYF.